The rows below give T cell receptor beta chains drawn from one sample of a study of T cells after yellow fever vaccination. TCRdb ran MiXCR on the 5' RACE reads and lists one entry per CDR3 protein. The sample carries 620,000 or so distinct CDR3 sequences, approximately 16% recorded once. Sequences were derived from PBMCs, sampled less than 6 days after the first yellow fever vaccination. These receptors all stem from a man aged 18 to 30 who received the YFV17D yellow fever vaccine. CDR3s include the opening cysteine and the closing phenylalanine or tryptophan. The order of the fields is V gene, D gene, clone size, J gene, CDR3 length, CDR3 DNA, CDR3 protein. A D gene is named only where the DNA matches it firmly. A row's size may be missing; if present it is once, few, many or a size class.

v_gene: TRBV10-3
d_gene: .
abundance: few
j_gene: TRBJ2-5
len: 15
CDR3nt: TGTGCCATCAGTGAGGGGGGGGCAGGACGAGAGACCCAGTACTTC
CDR3aa: CAISEGGAGRETQYF

v_gene: TRBV7-3
d_gene: .
abundance: few
j_gene: TRBJ2-2
len: 14
CDR3nt: TGTGCCAGCCGCGGGGGCGGGGACACCGGGGAGCTGTTTTTT
CDR3aa: CASRGGGDTGELFF

v_gene: TRBV15
d_gene: .
abundance: .
j_gene: TRBJ2-6
len: 16
CDR3nt: TGTGCCACCAGCAGAGATCGGGAGAGTGGGGCCAACGTCCTGACTTTC
CDR3aa: CATSRDRESGANVLTF

v_gene: TRBV21-1
d_gene: .
abundance: few
j_gene: TRBJ2-1
len: 15
CDR3nt: TGTGCCAGCAGCAAAGGGCAGGTCCGAGTCAATGAGCAGTTCTTC
CDR3aa: CASSKGQVRVNEQFF

v_gene: TRBV4-1
d_gene: .
abundance: .
j_gene: TRBJ2-1
len: 16
CDR3nt: TGCGCCAGCAGCCACCCCGGGTCCAGCTCCTACAATGAGCAGTTCTTC
CDR3aa: CASSHPGSSSYNEQFF

v_gene: TRBV6-5
d_gene: TRBD1
abundance: .
j_gene: TRBJ1-2
len: 14
CDR3nt: TGTGCCAGCAGTTATGACAGGGGTACGGATGGCTACACCTTC
CDR3aa: CASSYDRGTDGYTF

v_gene: TRBV12-3/TRBV12-4
d_gene: .
abundance: few
j_gene: TRBJ2-1
len: 18
CDR3nt: TGTGCCTGCAGTTTCCCTTCAGTACAGGGATTTGCCTACAATGAGCAGTTCTTC
CDR3aa: CACSFPSVQGFAYNEQFF

v_gene: TRBV12-3/TRBV12-4
d_gene: TRBD2
abundance: few
j_gene: TRBJ2-3
len: 17
CDR3nt: TGTGCCAGCAGCGGTCGGACTAGCGGGGGGCGCACAGATACGCAGTATTTT
CDR3aa: CASSGRTSGGRTDTQYF

v_gene: TRBV4-1
d_gene: .
abundance: .
j_gene: TRBJ1-5
len: 15
CDR3nt: TGCGCCAGCAGCCAAGTCCCCAGGGGCAATCAGCCCCAGCATTTT
CDR3aa: CASSQVPRGNQPQHF

v_gene: TRBV2
d_gene: TRBD2
abundance: .
j_gene: TRBJ2-1
len: 18
CDR3nt: TGTGCCAGCAGTTCGGGACTAGCGGGGGGGCTTACTTACAATGAGCAGTTCTTC
CDR3aa: CASSSGLAGGLTYNEQFF

v_gene: TRBV12-3/TRBV12-4
d_gene: TRBD2
abundance: few
j_gene: TRBJ2-3
len: 15
CDR3nt: TGTGCCAGCAGTTTAGTACCTAGCGGGGCAGATACGCAGTATTTT
CDR3aa: CASSLVPSGADTQYF

v_gene: TRBV30
d_gene: .
abundance: .
j_gene: TRBJ2-5
len: 14
CDR3nt: TGTGCTTGGAGGCGGAGTAGCTCTAAAGAGACCCAGTACTTC
CDR3aa: CAWRRSSSKETQYF

v_gene: TRBV11-2
d_gene: .
abundance: few
j_gene: TRBJ1-6
len: 13
CDR3nt: TGTGCCAGCAGCTCGGGACAAGTTTCACCCCTCCACTTT
CDR3aa: CASSSGQVSPLHF

v_gene: TRBV12-3/TRBV12-4
d_gene: .
abundance: many
j_gene: TRBJ2-2
len: 11
CDR3nt: TGTGCCAGTCGAGGGGCCGGGGAGCTGTTTTTT
CDR3aa: CASRGAGELFF

v_gene: TRBV7-8
d_gene: .
abundance: .
j_gene: TRBJ2-7
len: 12
CDR3nt: TGTGCCAGCGGGACCATGATCTACGAGCAGTACTTC
CDR3aa: CASGTMIYEQYF

v_gene: TRBV7-9
d_gene: .
abundance: many
j_gene: TRBJ2-5
len: 14
CDR3nt: TGTGCCAGCAGCTCCGGGACATACCAAGAGACCCAGTACTTC
CDR3aa: CASSSGTYQETQYF

v_gene: TRBV11-2
d_gene: .
abundance: .
j_gene: TRBJ2-7
len: 14
CDR3nt: TGTGCCAGCAGCCAAGGAACACGGTTCTACGAGCAGTACTTC
CDR3aa: CASSQGTRFYEQYF

v_gene: TRBV12-3/TRBV12-4
d_gene: TRBD1
abundance: few
j_gene: TRBJ1-4
len: 15
CDR3nt: TGTGCCAGTTCACAGGGGGCTTGGACTAATGAAAAACTGTTTTTT
CDR3aa: CASSQGAWTNEKLFF

v_gene: TRBV12-3/TRBV12-4
d_gene: .
abundance: few
j_gene: TRBJ2-3
len: 16
CDR3nt: TGTGCCAGCAAGTCAGCCTCGGACTTCCCCACAGATACGCAGTATTTT
CDR3aa: CASKSASDFPTDTQYF

v_gene: TRBV6-2/TRBV6-3
d_gene: .
abundance: few
j_gene: TRBJ1-2
len: 11
CDR3nt: TGTGCCAGCAGTTTGGACCGGCGCTACACCTTC
CDR3aa: CASSLDRRYTF

v_gene: TRBV4-1
d_gene: .
abundance: .
j_gene: TRBJ2-2
len: 16
CDR3nt: TGCGCCAGCAGCCAGCTTCCCGGGACATTAACCGGGGAGCTGTTTTTT
CDR3aa: CASSQLPGTLTGELFF

v_gene: TRBV20-1
d_gene: .
abundance: few
j_gene: TRBJ1-2
len: 14
CDR3nt: TGCAGTGCTAGACCCCCGCGGGGGGACTATGGCTACACCTTC
CDR3aa: CSARPPRGDYGYTF

v_gene: TRBV20-1
d_gene: TRBD2
abundance: .
j_gene: TRBJ2-1
len: 15
CDR3nt: TGCAGTGTAAGGCTTTCTCGCGGGGGGGCGGATGAGCAGTTCTTC
CDR3aa: CSVRLSRGGADEQFF

v_gene: TRBV4-1
d_gene: .
abundance: few
j_gene: TRBJ2-1
len: 17
CDR3nt: TGCGCCAGCAGCCGCGATACAGGGCCTAGCTCCTACAATGAGCAGTTCTTC
CDR3aa: CASSRDTGPSSYNEQFF

v_gene: TRBV5-6
d_gene: .
abundance: .
j_gene: TRBJ1-5
len: 13
CDR3nt: TGTGCCAGCAGCTCGGGACCGATCCAACCCCAGCATTTT
CDR3aa: CASSSGPIQPQHF

v_gene: TRBV7-3
d_gene: .
abundance: .
j_gene: TRBJ1-4
len: 17
CDR3nt: TGTGCCAGCAGCTTCCCCCACCCCGGGGTGAAAGGGGAAAAACTGTTTTTT
CDR3aa: CASSFPHPGVKGEKLFF

v_gene: TRBV20-1
d_gene: TRBD1
abundance: .
j_gene: TRBJ2-7
len: 15
CDR3nt: TGCAGTGCGGTAGTAACGGGACAGGGACTCTACGAGCAGTACTTC
CDR3aa: CSAVVTGQGLYEQYF

v_gene: TRBV5-1
d_gene: .
abundance: few
j_gene: TRBJ1-1
len: 13
CDR3nt: TGCGCCAGCAGCTCAGAAGCATACAGAGAAGCTTTCTTT
CDR3aa: CASSSEAYREAFF

v_gene: TRBV15
d_gene: .
abundance: .
j_gene: TRBJ2-1
len: 15
CDR3nt: TGTGCCACCAGCGGAGGGGGTTTAGCCAGCAATGAGCAGTTCTTC
CDR3aa: CATSGGGLASNEQFF